The next 23 T cell receptor beta chains were all read from a single sample in a study of early T cells in non-severe SARS-CoV-2 infection. TCRdb redid the calling of the 5' RACE reads with MiXCR, one entry per CDR3 protein. The sample includes some 48,000 distinct CDR3 sequences, roughly 4% seen only once; the top ten take 5% to 6.5%. The specimen sequenced was whole blood. The receptors originated from an adult who was a healthcare worker with PCR-confirmed SARS-CoV-2 infection or an uninfected control (not recorded which).

CDR3 sequence: CASSLMGGVGTGELFF. The CDR3 nucleotides read TGTGCCAGCAGCTTGATGGGGGGCGTCGGTACCGGGGAGCTGTTTTTT. This chain links TRBV5-4 with TRBJ2-2; possibly TRBD1 or TRBD2 for D (6 bases each). Germline V gene lookup returns CDR1 SGHNT and CDR2 YYREEE (reference sequence). The CDR3 contains 16 residues. The germline V and J ends were trimmed by 1 base and 5 bases, with 15 bases remaining between them.

This clonotype has at least ten counts. The gene calls are TRBV9 and TRBJ2-1; D is perhaps TRBD2 (6 bases). CDR3 length: 15 residues. From germline, CDR1 is SGDLS and CDR2 YYNGEE. Trimming cost V 0 bases and J 4 bases, with 11 bases left between them. The CDR3 loop is CASSVVLASYNEQFF. CDR3 in DNA: TGTGCCAGCAGCGTAGTCCTAGCGTCTTACAATGAGCAGTTCTTC.

This clonotype was seen many times. The chain employs TRBV7-9 and TRBJ1-6; a weak D match, TRBD1 (5 bases). The germline CDR1 and CDR2 sequences are SEHNR and FQNEAQ (reference sequence). Trimming removed 6 bases at V and 13 bases at J, with 13 bases between. The CDR3 is 12 residues long. This CDR3 is CASSFTGSPLHF. As DNA, the CDR3 is TGTGCCAGCAGTTTTACAGGATCCCCCCTCCACTTT.

This clonotype showed up just a few times. The J gene is TRBJ2-3, the V gene TRBV20-1; D unresolved. CDR3 length: 12 amino acids. The V gene's germline CDR1 is DFQATT and CDR2 SNEGSKA (reference sequence). V was cut by 3 bases and J by 6 bases, with 10 bases left in between. CDR3 amino acids: CSARDPRDTQYF. The CDR3 DNA sequence: TGCAGTGCTAGGGACCCTCGGGATACGCAGTATTTT.

The sample holds many counts of this clonotype. The rearrangement uses TRBV10-3 and TRBJ1-1; D is unresolved. The CDR3 spans 13 residues. V was trimmed by 4 bases and J by 1 base, leaving 7 bases between them. Germline-derived CDR1 and CDR2 are ENHRY and SYGVKD. CDR3 in amino acids: CAISGTANTEAFF. The CDR3 DNA is TGTGCCATCAGTGGGACGGCGAACACTGAAGCTTTCTTT.

This clonotype was counted only a few times. The chain is built from TRBV5-5 and TRBJ2-1; 10 bases align to TRBD2. The CDR3 is made up of 15 amino acids. Germline assignment: CDR1 SGHKS and CDR2 YYEKEE (reference sequence). Losses at the gene ends were 9 bases for V and 5 bases for J; bases not matched to a gene: 11. The CDR3: CANNAGLAIDNEQFF. CDR3 bases: TGTGCCAACAATGCGGGACTAGCGATAGACAATGAGCAGTTCTTC.

This clonotype occurred many times. The genes are TRBV30 and TRBJ1-1, with D tentatively TRBD1 (6 bases). The V end was cut by 4 bases, the J end by 5 bases, with 14 bases between. The CDR3 loop spans 13 amino acids. Germline V gives CDR1 GTSNPN, CDR2 SVGIG (reference sequence). CDR3 residues: CAWNPGQGTEAFF. The CDR3, as DNA: TGTGCCTGGAATCCGGGGCAGGGGACTGAAGCTTTCTTT.

This clonotype was detected many times. The chain employs TRBV12-3 or TRBV12-4 and TRBJ2-7; 7 bases align to TRBD1. The J segment lost 4 bases and the V segment lost 6 bases, leaving 6 bases of the junction unmatched. This CDR3 region has 13 residues. As DNA, the CDR3 is TGTGCCAGCAGAGGGACAGTGAAATACGAGCAGTACTTC. It yields the protein CASRGTVKYEQYF.

This clonotype occurred many times. The chain links TRBV5-5 to TRBJ1-1, with D possibly matching TRBD1 (5 bases). There are 11 residues in the CDR3. CDR1 is SGHKS, CDR2 YYEKEE, per germline (reference sequence). V was clipped by 6 bases and J by 5 bases, with 8 bases between them. The CDR3 bases are TGTGCCAGCACAGGGAGGACTGAAGCTTTCTTT. Encoded protein: CASTGRTEAFF.

The chain uses TRBV2 and TRBJ2-3, with 8 bases lining up with TRBD1. The CDR3 is made up of 14 amino acids. Trimming at V came to 8 bases and at J to 6 bases, leaving 10 bases not matched to a gene. In germline, CDR1 is SNHLY, CDR2 FYNNEI. The CDR3 DNA follows: TGTGCCAGCTGTTGGGGCCAGGGGGCGGATACGCAGTATTTT. The encoded protein is CASCWGQGADTQYF. Supplemented by reference TRBV2 and TRBJ2-3, the full variable domain reads EPEVTQTPSHQVTQMGQEVILRCVPISNHLYFYWYRQILGQKVEFLVSFYNNEISEKSEIFDDQFSVERPDGSNFTLKIRSTKLEDSAMYFCASCWGQGADTQYFGPGTRLTVL.

This clonotype was counted ten times or more. The V and J genes are TRBV20-1 and TRBJ1-2; tentatively, D is TRBD1 (5 bases). Trimming stripped 0 bases from V and 8 bases from J, with 16 bases between. This CDR3 is 14 amino acids long. The germline V gene has CDR1 DFQATT and CDR2 SNEGSKA (reference sequence). In DNA, the CDR3 is TGCAGTGCTAGAGATTTAGAAGAGGGGTCGGGCTACACCTTC. Protein sequence: CSARDLEEGSGYTF.

The sample holds many counts of this clonotype. V gene TRBV27 combines with J gene TRBJ2-1; D is undetermined. The germline V gene encodes CDR1 MNHEY and CDR2 SMNVEV (reference sequence). Trimming pared 3 bases from V and 1 base from J, leaving 7 bases between. The CDR3 has 14 amino acids. CDR3 DNA sequence: TGTGCCAGCAGTTTTGGTGGGTCCTACAATGAGCAGTTCTTC. It yields the protein CASSFGGSYNEQFF.

This clonotype has a handful of counts. The chain uses TRBV7-3 and TRBJ2-2, with a possible D match to TRBD2 (6 bases). The CDR3 has 13 amino acids. Trimming pared 1 base from V and 8 bases from J, leaving 8 bases between. The germline V gene encodes CDR1 SGHTA and CDR2 FQGTGA. For the CDR3, the DNA is TGTGCCAGCAGCTTAAACCTAGCGGGGGAGCTGTTTTTT. It is translated as CASSLNLAGELFF.

This clonotype was detected ten times or more. This CDR3 is CASSPGQPRDYGYTF. The CDR3 DNA sequence: TGTGCCAGCTCACCGGGACAACCTCGGGACTATGGCTACACCTTC. The rearrangement uses TRBV18 and TRBJ1-2, with D perhaps matching TRBD1 (6 bases). The CDR3 is 15 amino acids. The V gene lost 3 bases and the J gene lost 3 bases, with 14 bases spanning the gap. The germline V gene encodes CDR1 KGHSH and CDR2 LQKENI.

The V and J genes are TRBV29-1 and TRBJ1-5; no definite D call. CDR1 and CDR2 (germline): SQVTM, ANQGSEA. Trimming shortened V by 4 bases and J by 4 bases, and 11 bases separated the two germline ends. CDR3 size: 13 residues. In DNA form, the CDR3 reads TGCAGCGTTGCCCCCTCCCAAAATCAGCCCCAGCATTTT. As protein: CSVAPSQNQPQHF.

The table lists this clonotype with many counts. The chain carries TRBV5-1 and TRBJ2-7; 12 bases agree with TRBD2. The CDR3 has 15 amino acids. Germline V gene data show CDR1 as SGHRS and CDR2 as YFSETQ. V was clipped by 3 bases and J by 6 bases; unmatched bases: 7. The DNA for the CDR3 is TGCGCCAGCAGCTCAATGGAACTAGCGGGAGGCGAGCAGTACTTC. Its translation: CASSSMELAGGEQYF.

This clonotype was counted ten times or more. The rearrangement joins TRBV10-1 to TRBJ1-1; D is perhaps TRBD1 (5 bases). Trimming pared 9 bases from V and 5 bases from J, leaving 13 bases between. Looked up from germline, CDR1 is WNHNN and CDR2 is SYGVQD (reference sequence). CDR3 length: 12 amino acids. CDR3 loop: CASPPGGTEAFF. The CDR3 DNA reads TGCGCCAGTCCCCCCGGGGGAACTGAAGCTTTCTTT.

This clonotype was seen at least ten times. CDR3 residues: CASSPPAGFPPSEQYF. As DNA, the CDR3 is TGTGCCAGCAGCCCCCCAGCTGGGTTCCCCCCTTCCGAGCAGTACTTC. J is TRBJ2-7 and V is TRBV14; D gene ambiguous. This CDR3 has 16 residues. Per the germline V gene, CDR1 is SGHDN and CDR2 is FVKESK. V was cut by 4 bases and J by 6 bases, with 22 bases left in between.

This clonotype was counted many times. The chain combines TRBV7-3 with TRBJ2-1; D ambiguous. Trimming removed 5 bases from V and 3 bases from J, with 11 bases in between. Germline CDR1 and CDR2: SGHTA and FQGTGA. CDR3 length: 14 residues. CDR3 DNA sequence: TGTGCCAGCAGCCTCACCGGCGGCTACAATGAGCAGTTCTTC. This translates into CASSLTGGYNEQFF. Combining the CDR3 with reference TRBV7-3 and TRBJ2-1 gives the whole variable domain GAGVSQTPSNKVTEKGKYVELRCDPISGHTALYWYRQSLGQGPEFLIYFQGTGAADDSGLPNDRFFAVRPEGSVSTLKIQRTERGDSAVYLCASSLTGGYNEQFFGPGTRLTVL.

This clonotype showed up many times. The chain uses TRBV4-3 and TRBJ2-7; 10 bases agree with TRBD1. Germline V CDR1 and CDR2: LGHNA, YSLEER. Trimming took 2 bases from V and 4 from J; bases not matched to a gene: 5. The CDR3 spans 15 residues. Here the CDR3 DNA reads TGCGCCAGCAGCCAATTCCGGGACAGGGGTTACGAGCAGTACTTC. This sequence encodes CASSQFRDRGYEQYF.

This clonotype occurred many times. The chain employs TRBV5-1 and TRBJ1-1; 9 nucleotides agree with TRBD1. This CDR3 is built from 16 residues. Per germline, CDR1 SGHRS and CDR2 YFSETQ. The ends lost 5 bases at V and 4 bases at J; junction bases unmatched: 12. CDR3 bases: TGCGCCAGCAGAATCTTCAAGGGACAGGGCGTCACTGAAGCTTTCTTT. It specifies CASRIFKGQGVTEAFF.

This clonotype came up many times. The junction and the germline gene differ at one end; a read error may be behind it. The chain joins TRBV11-2 to TRBJ1-6; D not certain. CDR3 length: 18 amino acids. Germline V CDR1 and CDR2: SGHAT, FQNNGV. The CDR3 nucleotides read TGTGCCAGCAGCTTAGTTCCCGGTTCGAGCTCCTATAATTCACCCCTCCATTTT. Translating gives CASSLVPGSSSYNSPLHF.

This clonotype was recorded many times. The chain joins TRBV11-2 to TRBJ2-2, with unresolved D. The V gene's germline CDR1 is SGHAT and CDR2 FQNNGV. The CDR3 has 12 residues. Trimming stripped 7 bases from V and 5 bases from J, with 8 bases between. The CDR3 loop is CASTHLTGELFF. For the CDR3, the DNA is TGTGCCAGCACCCACCTTACCGGGGAGCTGTTTTTT.